This T cell receptor beta chain comes out of a study of cytomegalovirus exposure and HLA in healthy donors. The PCR ran on 60 Vbeta and 13 Jbeta primers. Here immunoSEQ multiplex PCR was the method, and the copy in TCRdb shows in-frame clones only, minus some. The sample comprises more than 130,000 clones, 78% of which are singletons, and less than 3% rests with the top ten. V was trimmed by 5 bases and J by 6 bases, leaving 15 bases between them. CDR1 is ENHRY, CDR2 SYGVKD, per germline. CDR3 length: 14 amino acids. The sample taken for sequencing was PBMCs. The chain uses TRBV10-3 and TRBJ2-3; D gene ambiguous. This receptor was obtained from a male donor in good health and CMV-seronegative. The CDR3 DNA sequence: TGTGCCATCAGTCCTGGCAGCGTGGTGGATACGCAGTATTTT. Its protein is CAISPGSVVDTQYF.